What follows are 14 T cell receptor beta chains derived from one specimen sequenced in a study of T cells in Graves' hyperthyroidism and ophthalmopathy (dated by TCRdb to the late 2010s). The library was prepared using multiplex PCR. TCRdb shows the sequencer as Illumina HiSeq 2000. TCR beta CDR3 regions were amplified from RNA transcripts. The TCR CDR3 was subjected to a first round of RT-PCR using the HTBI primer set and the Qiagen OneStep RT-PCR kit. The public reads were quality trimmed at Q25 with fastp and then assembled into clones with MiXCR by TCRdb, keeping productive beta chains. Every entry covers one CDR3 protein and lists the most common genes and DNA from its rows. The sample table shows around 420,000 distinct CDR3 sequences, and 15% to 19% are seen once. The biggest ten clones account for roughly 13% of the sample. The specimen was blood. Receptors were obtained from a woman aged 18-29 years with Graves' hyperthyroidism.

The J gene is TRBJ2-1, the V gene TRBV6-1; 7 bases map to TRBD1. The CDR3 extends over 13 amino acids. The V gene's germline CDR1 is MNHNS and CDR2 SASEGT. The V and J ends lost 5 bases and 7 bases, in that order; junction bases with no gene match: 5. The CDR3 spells CASSLTGMNEQFF. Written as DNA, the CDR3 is TGTGCCAGCAGTCTGACAGGGATGAATGAGCAGTTCTTC.

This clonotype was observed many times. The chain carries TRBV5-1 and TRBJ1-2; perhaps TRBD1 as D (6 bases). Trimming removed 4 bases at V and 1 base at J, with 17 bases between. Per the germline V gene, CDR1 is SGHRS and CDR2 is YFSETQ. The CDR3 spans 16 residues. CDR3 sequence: CASSPKTGRFNYGYTF. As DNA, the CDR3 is TGCGCCAGCAGCCCTAAAACAGGGCGCTTTAACTATGGCTACACCTTC.

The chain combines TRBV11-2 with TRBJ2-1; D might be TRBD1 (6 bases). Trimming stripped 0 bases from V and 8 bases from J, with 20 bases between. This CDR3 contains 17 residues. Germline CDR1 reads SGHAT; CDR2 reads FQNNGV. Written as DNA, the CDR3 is TGTGCCAGCAGCTTAGATGGTATCAGGACAGAGGTATATGAGCAGTTCTTC. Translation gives CASSLDGIRTEVYEQFF.

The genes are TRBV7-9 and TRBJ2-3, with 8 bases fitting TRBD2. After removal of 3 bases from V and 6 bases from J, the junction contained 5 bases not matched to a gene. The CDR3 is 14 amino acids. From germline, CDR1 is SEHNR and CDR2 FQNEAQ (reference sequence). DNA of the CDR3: TGTGCCAGCAGCTTTGCCGGGGGGGGGGATACGCAGTATTTT. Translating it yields CASSFAGGGDTQYF.

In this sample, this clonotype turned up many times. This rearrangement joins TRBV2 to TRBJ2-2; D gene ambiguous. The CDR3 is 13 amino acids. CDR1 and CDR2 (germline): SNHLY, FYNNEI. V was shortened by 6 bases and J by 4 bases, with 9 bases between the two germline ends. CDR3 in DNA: TGTGCCAGCAGAGTGGACGGCACCGGGGAGCTGTTTTTT. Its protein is CASRVDGTGELFF.

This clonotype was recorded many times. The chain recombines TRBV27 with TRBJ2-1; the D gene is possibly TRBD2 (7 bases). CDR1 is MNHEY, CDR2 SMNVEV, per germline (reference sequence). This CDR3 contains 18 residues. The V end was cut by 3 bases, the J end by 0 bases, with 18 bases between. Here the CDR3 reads CASSFKGGGTGSYNEQFF. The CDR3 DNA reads TGTGCCAGCAGTTTTAAGGGGGGAGGGACGGGCTCCTACAATGAGCAGTTCTTC.

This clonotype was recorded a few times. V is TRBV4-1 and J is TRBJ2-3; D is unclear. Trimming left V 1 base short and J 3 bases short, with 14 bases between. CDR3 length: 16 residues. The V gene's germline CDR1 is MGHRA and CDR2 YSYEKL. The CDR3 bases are TGCGCCAGCAGCCAAGGCAGTGTTCCTCCAACAGATACGCAGTATTTT. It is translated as CASSQGSVPPTDTQYF.

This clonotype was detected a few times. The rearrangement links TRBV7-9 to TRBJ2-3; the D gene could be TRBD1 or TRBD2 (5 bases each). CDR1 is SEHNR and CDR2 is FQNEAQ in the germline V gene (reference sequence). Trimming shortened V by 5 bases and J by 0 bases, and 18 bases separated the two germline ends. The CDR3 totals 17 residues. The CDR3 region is CASSPHRDPFSTDTQYF. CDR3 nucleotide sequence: TGTGCCAGCAGCCCCCACCGGGACCCCTTTAGCACAGATACGCAGTATTTT.

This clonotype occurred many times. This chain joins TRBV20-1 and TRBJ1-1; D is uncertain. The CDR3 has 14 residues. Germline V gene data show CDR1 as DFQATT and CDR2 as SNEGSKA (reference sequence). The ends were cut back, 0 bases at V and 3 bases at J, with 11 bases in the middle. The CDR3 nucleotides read TGCAGTGCTAGAGATCGGGAGGGTTACACTGAAGCTTTCTTT. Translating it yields CSARDREGYTEAFF.

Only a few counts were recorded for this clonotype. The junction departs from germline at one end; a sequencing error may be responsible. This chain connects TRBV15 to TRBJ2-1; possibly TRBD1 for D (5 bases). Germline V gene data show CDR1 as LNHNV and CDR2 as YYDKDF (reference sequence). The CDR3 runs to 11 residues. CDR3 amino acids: CATGRAHEQFF. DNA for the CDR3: TGTGCCACCGGCAGGGCACATGAGCAGTTCTTC.

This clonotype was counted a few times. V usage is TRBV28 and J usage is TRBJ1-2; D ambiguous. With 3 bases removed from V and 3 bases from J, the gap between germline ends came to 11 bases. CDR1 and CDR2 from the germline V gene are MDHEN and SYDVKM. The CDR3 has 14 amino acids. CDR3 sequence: CASSFSPGHYGYTF. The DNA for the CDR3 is TGTGCCAGCAGTTTTTCCCCTGGTCACTATGGCTACACCTTC.

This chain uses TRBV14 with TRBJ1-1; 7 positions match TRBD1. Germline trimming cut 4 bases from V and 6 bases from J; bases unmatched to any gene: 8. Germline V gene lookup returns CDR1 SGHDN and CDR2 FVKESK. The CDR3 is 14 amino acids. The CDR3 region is CASSPQGVGAEAFF. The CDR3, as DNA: TGTGCCAGCAGCCCCCAGGGGGTTGGGGCTGAAGCTTTCTTT.

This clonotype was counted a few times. DNA for the CDR3: TGTGCCAGCAGCTTAATTAGTCAGGAGAACGCCAATGAGCAGTTCTTC. Amino acids: CASSLISQENANEQFF. The chain is built from TRBV7-9 and TRBJ2-1; D not certain. V was pared by 2 bases and J by 6 bases, with 17 bases between. The CDR3 loop spans 16 amino acids. Germline CDR1 and CDR2: SEHNR and FQNEAQ (reference sequence).

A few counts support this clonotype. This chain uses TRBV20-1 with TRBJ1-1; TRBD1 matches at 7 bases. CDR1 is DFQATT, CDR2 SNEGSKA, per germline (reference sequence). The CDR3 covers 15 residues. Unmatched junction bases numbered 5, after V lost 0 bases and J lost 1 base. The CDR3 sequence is CSARDERQGNTEAFF. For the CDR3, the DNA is TGCAGTGCTAGAGACGAAAGACAGGGGAACACTGAAGCTTTCTTT.